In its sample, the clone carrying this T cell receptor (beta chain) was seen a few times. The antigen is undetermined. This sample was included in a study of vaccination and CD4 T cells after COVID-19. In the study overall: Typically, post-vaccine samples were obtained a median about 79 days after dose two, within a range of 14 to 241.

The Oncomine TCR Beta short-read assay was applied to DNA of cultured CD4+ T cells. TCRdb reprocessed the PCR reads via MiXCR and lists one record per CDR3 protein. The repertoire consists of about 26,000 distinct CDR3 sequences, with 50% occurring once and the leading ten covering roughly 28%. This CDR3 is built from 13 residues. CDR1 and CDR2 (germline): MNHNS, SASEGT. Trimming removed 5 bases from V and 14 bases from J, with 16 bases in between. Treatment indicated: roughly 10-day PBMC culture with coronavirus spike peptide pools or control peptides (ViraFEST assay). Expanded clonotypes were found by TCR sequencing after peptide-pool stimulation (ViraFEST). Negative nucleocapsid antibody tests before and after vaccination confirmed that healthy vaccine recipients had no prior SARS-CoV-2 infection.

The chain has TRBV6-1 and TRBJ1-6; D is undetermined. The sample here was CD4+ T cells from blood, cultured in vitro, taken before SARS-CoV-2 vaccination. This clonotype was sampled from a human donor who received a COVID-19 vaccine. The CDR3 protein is CASSTPGPSTLHF. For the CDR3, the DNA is TGTGCCAGCAGTACCCCGGGCCCCTCGACCCTCCACTTT.